Given below is one T cell receptor beta chain in context. The antigen is not known. Each sample had two DNA replicates, 0.5 ug blood or around 1.6 ug tissue. TCRdb's copy holds only in-frame clones and misses some; the assay was immunoSEQ multiplex PCR. The top ten clones hold around 9.5% of a sample with more than 8,500 clones, more than 60% of them seen once. This sample stems from a study of early stage breast cancer tumors. Study at large: Most invasive tumors, about 70% of the 16, were ER+/PR+/HER2-. Study-wide points: Enriched TCRB sequences shared across patients were mostly commonly generated sequences.

CDR3 size: 15 residues. With 4 bases clipped from V and 3 bases from J, the junction kept 6 bases outside the gene matches. Germline V lookup: CDR1 MNHNY, CDR2 SVGAGI (reference sequence). Sufficient DNA from normal breast often required about 90-300 mg tissue. The sequence was collected from a person aged 35 to 50 with breast cancer. Material: normal breast tissue next to the tumor. The chain combines TRBV6-6 with TRBJ1-1; TRBD1 matches 9 bases. CDR3 bases: TGTGCCAGCAGTTCGGTACAGGGGGCGTACACTGAAGCTTTCTTT. Translation gives CASSSVQGAYTEAFF.